The 9 T cell receptor beta chains below were found in one sample sequenced in a study of immune evolution from preneoplasia to lung adenocarcinoma (dated by TCRdb to about 2021). Library prep was done by the immunoSEQ multiplex PCR assay. In its TCRdb copy, this immuneACCESS table keeps in-frame sequences only and misses some clones. Where compared with another copy, unresolved V genes explain less than half of these, and the others have no known cause. This sample comprises 9,000 to 10,000 clones, roughly 89% of them detected only once. In total, the top ten clones hold roughly 2.5% of the sample. Source material: FFPE invasive lung adenocarcinoma tissue. This sample's cell subset or site label indicates: frankly invasive lung adenocarcinoma (ADC). These receptors were taken from a person aged 65-85 years with invasive lung adenocarcinoma.

The chain recombines TRBV11-3 with TRBJ2-2; TRBD2 agrees at 8 bases. The CDR3 length is 16 residues. Germline V gene data show CDR1 as SGHNT and CDR2 as YENEEA. The ends lost 5 bases at V and 6 bases at J; junction bases unmatched: 11. CDR3 coding DNA: TGTGCCAGCAGCCTTAGAGCGGGAGCTAATGCCGGGGAGCTGTTTTTT. This gives the protein CASSLRAGANAGELFF.

The DNA of the CDR3 is TGCGCCAGCACCCGGGACAGGGCTAGCAATCAGCCCCAGCATTTT. Translating gives CASTRDRASNQPQHF. The rearrangement links TRBV10-2 to TRBJ1-5; TRBD1 agrees at 9 bases. The germline gives CDR1 WSHSY, CDR2 SAAADI. V dropped 7 bases and J dropped 0; count of bases not matched to a gene: 4. This CDR3 is built from 15 residues.

This chain joins TRBV16 and TRBJ1-2; 10 bases map to TRBD1. In germline, CDR1 is KGHSY, CDR2 FQNENV. V shed 2 bases and J 4 bases; nucleotides not matched to a gene: 7. The CDR3 is 16 residues long. For the CDR3, the DNA is TGTGCCAGCAGCCAAATTTCGACAGGGGGCGTCTATGGCTACACCTTC. This translates into CASSQISTGGVYGYTF.

The chain employs TRBV6-1 and TRBJ2-5, with 11 bases that match TRBD1. The CDR3 consists of 15 residues. The V and J ends lost 6 bases and 4 bases, in that order; junction bases with no gene match: 7. Looked up from germline, CDR1 is MNHNS and CDR2 is SASEGT. CDR3 coding DNA: TGTGCCAGCAGCGCGACCGGGACAGGGGGAGAGACCCAGTACTTC. Translation gives CASSATGTGGETQYF.

CDR3 residues: CASSPPNSGSTDTQYF. Here the CDR3 DNA reads TGTGCCAGCTCACCACCGAATAGCGGGAGCACAGATACGCAGTATTTT. V usage is TRBV18 and J usage is TRBJ2-3; 7 nucleotides agree with TRBD2. CDR1 and CDR2 from the germline V gene are KGHSH and LQKENI. The length of the CDR3 is 16 residues. With V trimmed by 0 bases and J by 0 bases, 3 bases remained unmatched.

J is TRBJ2-7 and V is TRBV28; the match to TRBD1 covers 9 bases. This CDR3 spans 13 amino acids. Germline loops: CDR1 MDHEN, CDR2 SYDVKM. V was clipped by 3 bases and J by 7 bases; unmatched bases: 4. CDR3 DNA: TGTGCCAGCAGTTTGGGGACAGGGCTTGAGCAGTACTTC. Its translation is CASSLGTGLEQYF.

The rearrangement joins TRBV28 to TRBJ1-4; TRBD1 matches at 8 bases. The junction had 3 bases not matched to a gene; V was cut back by 6 bases and J by 0 bases. The germline V gene encodes CDR1 MDHEN and CDR2 SYDVKM. The CDR3 contains 15 residues. This CDR3 reads CASSSTGATNEKLFF. The CDR3 DNA is TGTGCCAGCAGCTCGACAGGGGCAACTAATGAAAAACTGTTTTTT.

About this clone itself: Within the sample, other DNA sequences also encode this same CDR3. The chain has TRBV9 and TRBJ1-1; possibly TRBD1 for D (5 bases). The CDR3 is 14 residues long. Germline CDR1 is SGDLS and CDR2 is YYNGEE. V lost 5 bases, J lost 0 bases, and 11 bases lay in between. In nucleotides, the CDR3 is TGTGCCAGCAGTGTCGGGGGAGTGAACACTGAAGCTTTCTTT. The encoded protein is CASSVGGVNTEAFF.

This clone has just a few counts. The chain carries TRBV27 and TRBJ2-5; possibly TRBD1 for D (5 bases). The germline gives CDR1 MNHEY, CDR2 SMNVEV (reference sequence). The CDR3 has 16 amino acids. Deletions cut 4 bases from V and 1 base from J, with 16 bases between. The CDR3 DNA is TGTGCCAGCAGTTCCGTTACAGGCTGGGGCCAAGAGACCCAGTACTTC. It yields the protein CASSSVTGWGQETQYF.